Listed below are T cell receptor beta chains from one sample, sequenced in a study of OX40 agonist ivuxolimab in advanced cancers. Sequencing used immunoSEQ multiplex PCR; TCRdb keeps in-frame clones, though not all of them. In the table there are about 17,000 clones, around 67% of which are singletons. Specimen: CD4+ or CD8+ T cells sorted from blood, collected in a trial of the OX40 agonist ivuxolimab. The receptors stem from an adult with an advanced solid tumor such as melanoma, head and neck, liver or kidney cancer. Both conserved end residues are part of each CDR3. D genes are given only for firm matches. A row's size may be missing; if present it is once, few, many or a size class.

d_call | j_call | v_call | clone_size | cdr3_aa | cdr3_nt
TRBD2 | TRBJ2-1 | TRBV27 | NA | CASSYLAGGWSEQFF | TGTGCCAGCAGTTACTTAGCGGGAGGTTGGAGTGAGCAGTTCTTC
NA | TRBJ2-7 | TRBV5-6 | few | CASSFGPGKEQYF | TGTGCCAGCAGCTTTGGACCGGGAAAGGAGCAGTACTTC
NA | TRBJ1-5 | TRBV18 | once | CASSPDSYQPQHF | TGTGCCAGCTCACCGGACAGTTATCAGCCCCAGCATTTT
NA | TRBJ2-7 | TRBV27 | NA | CASSLQGYEQYF | TGTGCCAGCAGTTTACAGGGTTACGAGCAGTACTTC
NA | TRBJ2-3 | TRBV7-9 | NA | CASSLTDTQYF | TGTGCCAGCAGCTTAACAGATACGCAGTATTTT
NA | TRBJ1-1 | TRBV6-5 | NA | CASRARQDPNTEAFF | TGTGCCAGCAGGGCCCGACAGGACCCGAACACTGAAGCTTTCTTT
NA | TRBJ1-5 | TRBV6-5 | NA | CASSYWRARGSQHF | TGTGCCAGCAGTTACTGGAGGGCCCGGGGGTCCCAGCATTTT
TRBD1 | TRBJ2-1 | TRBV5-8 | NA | CASSRGQGLNEQFF | TGTGCCAGCAGCAGAGGACAGGGATTGAATGAGCAGTTCTTC
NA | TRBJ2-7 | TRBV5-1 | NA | CASSLSGAGGGYEQYF | TGCGCCAGCAGCTTGTCCGGGGCAGGGGGAGGGTACGAGCAGTACTTC
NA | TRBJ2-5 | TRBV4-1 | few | CASSQDMDAGRQETQYF | TGCGCCAGCAGCCAAGATATGGATGCGGGAAGGCAAGAGACCCAGTACTTC
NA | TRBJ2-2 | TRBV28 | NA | CASSLLRGGELFF | TGTGCCAGCAGTTTACTGAGAGGCGGGGAGCTGTTTTTT
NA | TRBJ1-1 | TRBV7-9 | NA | CASSPTTDAEAFF | TGTGCCAGCAGCCCGACCACGGACGCTGAAGCTTTCTTT
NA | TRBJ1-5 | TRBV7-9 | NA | CASSFAGGNQPQHF | TGTGCCAGCAGCTTCGCAGGGGGCAATCAGCCCCAGCATTTT
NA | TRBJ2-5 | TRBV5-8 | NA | CASSQSPHKWGQETQYF | TGTGCCAGCAGCCAATCTCCCCATAAGTGGGGACAAGAGACCCAGTACTTC
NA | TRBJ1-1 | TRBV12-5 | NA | CASGSPLGGAGTEAFF | TGTGCTAGTGGTTCCCCCCTGGGGGGGGCAGGTACTGAAGCTTTCTTT
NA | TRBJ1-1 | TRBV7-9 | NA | CASSSQGASNTEAFF | TGTGCCAGCAGCTCTCAAGGGGCTTCGAACACTGAAGCTTTCTTT
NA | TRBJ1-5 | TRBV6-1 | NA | CASREEDRSAPQHF | TGTGCCAGCAGGGAGGAAGACAGGTCAGCGCCCCAGCATTTT
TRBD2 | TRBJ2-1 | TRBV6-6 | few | CASRRTSGSDLDEQFF | TGTGCCAGCAGGCGGACTAGCGGGAGTGACCTGGATGAGCAGTTCTTC
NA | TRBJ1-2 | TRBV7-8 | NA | CASSSTAWQGIYGYTF | TGTGCCAGCAGCTCCACCGCGTGGCAGGGGATCTATGGCTACACCTTC
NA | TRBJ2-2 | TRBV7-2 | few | CASSPELYTGELFF | TGTGCCAGCAGCCCGGAGCTGTACACCGGGGAGCTGTTTTTT
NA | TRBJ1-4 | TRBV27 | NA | CASSPGHNNEKLFF | TGTGCCAGCAGTCCGGGACATAATAATGAAAAACTGTTTTTT
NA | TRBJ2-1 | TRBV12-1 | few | CASSFLSDLFSYNEQFF | TGTGCCAGCAGCTTTTTGAGCGACCTCTTCTCCTACAATGAGCAGTTCTTC
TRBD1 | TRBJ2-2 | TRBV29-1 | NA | CSVEDWTGKNTGELFF | TGCAGCGTTGAAGACTGGACAGGGAAGAACACCGGGGAGCTGTTTTTT
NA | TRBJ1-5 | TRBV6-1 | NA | CASSFEVNQPQHF | TGTGCCAGCAGTTTTGAGGTCAATCAGCCCCAGCATTTT
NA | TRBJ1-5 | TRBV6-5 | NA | CASSRMPQHF | TGTGCCAGCAGCCGAATGCCCCAGCATTTT
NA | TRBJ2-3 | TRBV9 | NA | CASSVAAGLPPDTQYF | TGTGCCAGCAGCGTAGCGGCGGGTTTGCCCCCAGATACGCAGTATTTT
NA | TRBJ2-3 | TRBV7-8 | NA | CASSLVPETDTQYF | TGTGCCAGCAGCTTAGTTCCGGAAACAGATACGCAGTATTTT
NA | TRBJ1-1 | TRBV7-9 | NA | CASSFGAEAFF | TGTGCCAGCAGCTTCGGAGCTGAAGCTTTCTTT
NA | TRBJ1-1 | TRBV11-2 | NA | CASSLVFRNTEAFF | TGTGCCAGCAGCTTAGTTTTCCGGAACACTGAAGCTTTCTTT
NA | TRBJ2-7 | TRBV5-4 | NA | CASSSRDLNEQYF | TGTGCCAGCAGCTCCCGGGACCTCAACGAGCAGTACTTC
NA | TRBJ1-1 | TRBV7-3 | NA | CASSLNGGRVNTEAFF | TGTGCCAGCAGCTTAAATGGGGGGCGCGTGAACACTGAAGCTTTCTTT
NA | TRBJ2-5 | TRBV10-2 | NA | CASSESNRVKETQYF | TGCGCCAGCAGTGAGTCGAACAGGGTCAAGGAGACCCAGTACTTC
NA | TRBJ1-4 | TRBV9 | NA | CASSVGGRMNEKLFF | TGTGCCAGCAGCGTGGGGGGCAGAATGAATGAAAAACTGTTTTTT
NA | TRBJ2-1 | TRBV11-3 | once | CASSSGGAGGYNEQFF | TGTGCCAGCAGCTCAGGGGGCGCGGGAGGTTACAATGAGCAGTTCTTC
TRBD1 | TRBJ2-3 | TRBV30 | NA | CAWSGGTGLSDTQYF | TGTGCCTGGAGTGGAGGGACAGGGCTTTCAGATACGCAGTATTTT
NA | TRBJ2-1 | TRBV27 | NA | CASSYDFGAGYNEQFF | TGTGCCAGCAGTTATGACTTTGGGGCGGGATACAATGAGCAGTTCTTC
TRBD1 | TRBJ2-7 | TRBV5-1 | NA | CASSGERGRFDEQYF | TGCGCCAGCAGCGGGGAGAGGGGGCGGTTCGACGAGCAGTACTTC
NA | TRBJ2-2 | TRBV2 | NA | CASTRDGETGELFF | TGTGCCAGCACCCGGGATGGGGAGACCGGGGAGCTGTTTTTT
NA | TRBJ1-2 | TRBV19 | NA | CAGRRDYGYTF | TGTGCCGGCAGACGGGACTATGGCTACACCTTC
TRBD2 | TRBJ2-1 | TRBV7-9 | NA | CASSPPWAGGYNEQFF | TGTGCCAGCAGCCCCCCCTGGGCGGGAGGTTACAATGAGCAGTTCTTC
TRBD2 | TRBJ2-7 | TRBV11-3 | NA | CASSLGSGGYEQYF | TGTGCCAGCAGCTTAGGTAGCGGGGGCTACGAGCAGTACTTC
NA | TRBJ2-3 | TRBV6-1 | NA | CASSGSPQLRPTDTQYF | TGTGCCAGCAGTGGCTCCCCTCAGCTACGCCCTACAGATACGCAGTATTTT
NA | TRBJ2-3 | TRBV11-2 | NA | CASSLEGRVWTDTQYF | TGTGCCAGCAGCTTAGAAGGCAGGGTATGGACAGATACGCAGTATTTT
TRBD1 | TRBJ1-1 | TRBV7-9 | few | CASSDSTGSPEAFF | TGTGCCAGCAGCGATTCGACAGGGAGCCCTGAAGCTTTCTTT
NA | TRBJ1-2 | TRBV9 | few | CASLDAGKGYTF | TGTGCCAGTCTAGATGCAGGGAAAGGCTACACCTTC
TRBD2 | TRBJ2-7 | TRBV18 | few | CASSPPPAGTYEQYF | TGTGCCAGCTCACCACCCCCAGCGGGAACCTACGAGCAGTACTTC
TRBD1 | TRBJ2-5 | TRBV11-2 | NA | CASSSTGVQETQYF | TGTGCCAGCAGCTCCACAGGGGTTCAAGAGACCCAGTACTTC
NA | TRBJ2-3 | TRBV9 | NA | CASSVVPGGTDTQYF | TGTGCCAGCAGCGTAGTTCCAGGGGGCACAGATACGCAGTATTTT
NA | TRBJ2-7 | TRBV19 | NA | CASSWGLEQYF | TGTGCCAGTAGTTGGGGGCTCGAGCAGTACTTC
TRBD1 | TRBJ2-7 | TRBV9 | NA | CASSVTGGLSYEQYF | TGTGCCAGCAGCGTAACAGGGGGACTTTCCTACGAGCAGTACTTC
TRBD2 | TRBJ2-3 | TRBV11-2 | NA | CASSSWGLAVTDTQYF | TGTGCCAGCAGCTCGTGGGGACTAGCGGTCACAGATACGCAGTATTTT